The rows below give T cell receptor beta chains drawn from one sample of a study of blood T cell repertoires in COVID-19. Sequencing was performed with immunoSEQ multiplex PCR; in TCRdb, only in-frame clones are kept and a portion is missing. The repertoire includes about 50,000 clones, 86% of them detected once, and 2% to 2.5% sits in the top ten. Material: peripheral blood. The source is a woman aged 55-69 years with acute or convalescent COVID-19. The CDR3 runs from the conserved cysteine through the conserved F or W. A D gene is named only where the DNA matches it firmly. Clone size is given for some rows only: seen once, a few or many times, or a class if the clone is expanded.

cdr3_aa,cdr3_nt,d_call,j_call,clone_size,v_call
CASSPNAGYTGELFF,TGTGCCAGCAGCCCTAACGCGGGGTACACCGGGGAGCTGTTTTTT,.,TRBJ2-2,.,TRBV2
CASSGAGGNFKAFF,TGTGCCAGCAGTGGAGCAGGGGGAAACTTTAAAGCTTTCTTT,TRBD1,TRBJ1-1,.,TRBV2
CASSSATGWGATF,TGCGCCAGCAGCTCCGCGACAGGGTGGGGTGCCACCTTC,TRBD1,TRBJ1-2,.,TRBV5-1
CATSAPPGQALLAGGTGELFF,TGTGCCACCAGTGCCCCTCCTGGGCAGGCCTTACTAGCGGGGGGTACCGGGGAGCTGTTTTTT,TRBD2,TRBJ2-2,.,TRBV24-1
CASNQGNYGYTF,TGTGCCAGTAACCAGGGTAACTATGGCTACACCTTC,.,TRBJ1-2,.,TRBV19
CASSLTSGQVSQHF,TGCGCCAGCAGCTTGACGTCTGGACAAGTGTCCCAGCATTTT,.,TRBJ1-5,.,TRBV5-1
CAWAGELKASGSEVETQYF,TGTGCCTGGGCCGGCGAACTTAAAGCTAGCGGGAGCGAGGTAGAGACCCAGTACTTC,TRBD2,TRBJ2-5,.,TRBV30
CASSLGTVLQPQHF,TGTGCCAGCAGTTTAGGGACAGTCTTGCAGCCCCAGCATTTT,TRBD1,TRBJ1-5,.,TRBV28
CASSTPDRGRLGQVELFF,TGTGCCAGCAGCACTCCCGACAGGGGTAGGCTAGGGCAGGTGGAGCTGTTTTTT,TRBD1,TRBJ2-2,few,TRBV9
CAISPDRDGYTF,TGTGCCATCAGCCCGGACAGAGATGGCTACACCTTC,.,TRBJ1-2,.,TRBV10-3
CASSLGGRGSYNEQFF,TGTGCCAGCAGCCTCGGGGGGAGGGGATCCTACAATGAGCAGTTCTTC,TRBD2,TRBJ2-1,once,TRBV2
CSVGTGNNSPLHF,TGCAGCGTCGGGACAGGGAACAATTCACCCCTCCACTTT,TRBD1,TRBJ1-6,.,TRBV29-1
CASSLVPGYGYTF,TGTGCCAGCAGCTTAGTGCCAGGCTATGGCTACACCTTC,.,TRBJ1-2,.,TRBV7-8
CSVLTMKPPYGYTF,TGCAGCGTTCTGACAATGAAACCCCCCTATGGCTACACCTTC,.,TRBJ1-2,.,TRBV29-1
CASSSPGTGFREQYF,TGTGCCAGTAGTAGCCCCGGGACAGGGTTTCGCGAGCAGTACTTC,TRBD1,TRBJ2-7,.,TRBV19
CASRPLAGGTDTQYF,TGTGCCAGCAGACCATTAGCGGGAGGGACAGATACGCAGTATTTT,TRBD2,TRBJ2-3,.,TRBV27
CATSRDPGGHGLTEAFF,TGTGCCACCAGCAGAGATCCGGGGGGCCACGGGTTGACTGAAGCTTTCTTT,.,TRBJ1-1,.,TRBV15
CASSLSRGSEQYF,TGTGCCAGCAGTTTAAGTCGGGGGTCCGAGCAGTACTTC,.,TRBJ2-7,once,TRBV12-3/TRBV12-4
CASSIDGGGRVAEQFF,TGTGCCAGTAGTATAGATGGCGGGGGAAGAGTGGCTGAGCAGTTCTTC,TRBD2,TRBJ2-1,.,TRBV19
CSVRWGGSGNYGYTF,TGCAGCGTTCGTTGGGGGGGGAGTGGGAACTATGGCTACACCTTC,.,TRBJ1-2,.,TRBV29-1
CASKQGAGGNNSPLHF,TGCGCCAGCAAACAGGGGGCAGGGGGGAATAATTCACCCCTCCACTTT,TRBD1,TRBJ1-6,.,TRBV5-1
CASSQRSGTETQYF,TGTGCCAGCAGCCAACGGAGTGGGACTGAGACCCAGTACTTC,.,TRBJ2-5,.,TRBV4-2
CASSKRTSGGVNEQFF,TGTGCCAGTAGTAAACGGACTAGCGGGGGGGTTAATGAGCAGTTCTTC,TRBD2,TRBJ2-1,.,TRBV19
CASRYKQGGYNEQFF,TGTGCCAGCAGGTACAAGCAGGGAGGATACAATGAGCAGTTCTTC,.,TRBJ2-1,.,TRBV3-1/TRBV3-2
CASSKGGGGTNEQFF,TGTGCCAGCAGCAAAGGTGGCGGGGGGACCAATGAGCAGTTCTTC,.,TRBJ2-1,once,TRBV21-1
CASSTRGGESTDTQYF,TGTGCCAGCAGTACCCGGGGAGGGGAAAGCACAGATACGCAGTATTTT,TRBD2,TRBJ2-3,.,TRBV28
CASSYAEANTEAFF,TGTGCCAGCAGTTACGCTGAAGCAAACACTGAAGCTTTCTTT,.,TRBJ1-1,once,TRBV6-6
CAWESGPGVNTEAFF,TGTGCCTGGGAGAGTGGCCCCGGGGTGAACACTGAAGCTTTCTTT,.,TRBJ1-1,.,TRBV30
CASSLTSGVPYEQYF,TGTGCCAGCAGTTTGACTAGCGGAGTACCCTACGAGCAGTACTTC,TRBD2,TRBJ2-7,.,TRBV27
CASSSTTGNTEAFF,TGTGCCAGCAGTTCTACGACAGGGAACACTGAAGCTTTCTTT,.,TRBJ1-1,.,TRBV6-2/TRBV6-3
CASSSGTSGGLTDTQYF,TGTGCCAGCAGCTCCGGGACTAGCGGGGGGCTGACAGATACGCAGTATTTT,TRBD2,TRBJ2-3,.,TRBV7-8
CASSHGTQGKAFF,TGTGCCAGCAGCCATGGCACGCAGGGAAAAGCTTTCTTT,.,TRBJ1-1,.,TRBV3-1/TRBV3-2
CASSESSYEQFF,TGCGCCAGCAGTGAGTCTAGCTATGAGCAGTTCTTC,.,TRBJ2-1,few,TRBV10-1
CASSLTRTEAFF,TGTGCCAGCAGTTTAACGAGAACTGAAGCTTTCTTT,.,TRBJ1-1,.,TRBV6-6
CASSPYPGSRGGVDTQYF,TGTGCCAGCAGCCCTTACCCCGGGTCGCGGGGGGGCGTCGATACGCAGTATTTT,TRBD2,TRBJ2-3,.,TRBV3-1/TRBV3-2
CARGTGDLYGYTF,TGTGCCAGGGGGACAGGGGACCTCTATGGCTACACCTTC,TRBD1,TRBJ1-2,.,TRBV2
CASGLVAGTSGNPTYEQYF,TGTGCTAGTGGTTTGGTCGCCGGGACTAGCGGGAACCCAACCTACGAGCAGTACTTC,TRBD2,TRBJ2-7,once,TRBV12-5
CASSLNILEAFF,TGTGCCAGCAGTTTAAATATACTAGAAGCTTTCTTT,.,TRBJ1-1,.,TRBV28
CATSDYRQVNEQFF,TGTGCCACCAGTGATTACAGACAGGTCAATGAGCAGTTCTTC,.,TRBJ2-1,.,TRBV24-1
CASSLGQGAGTEAFF,TGTGCCAGCAGCTTGGGACAGGGGGCTGGTACTGAAGCTTTCTTT,TRBD1,TRBJ1-1,few,TRBV5-5
CASSELAGIYNEQFF,TGTGCCAGCAGTGAACTAGCGGGAATCTACAATGAGCAGTTCTTC,TRBD2,TRBJ2-1,.,TRBV6-1
CASSEKGDTEAFF,TGTGCCAGCAGTGAAAAAGGGGACACTGAAGCTTTCTTT,.,TRBJ1-1,.,TRBV6-1
CASSLEGEGQPQHF,TGCGCCAGCAGCTTGGAAGGGGAGGGGCAGCCCCAGCATTTT,.,TRBJ1-5,.,TRBV5-1
CASSIDRDQPQHF,TGTGCCAGTAGTATAGATCGTGATCAGCCCCAGCATTTT,.,TRBJ1-5,.,TRBV19
CASSRLAGTYEQYF,TGTGCCAGCAGTCGACTAGCGGGAACCTACGAGCAGTACTTC,TRBD2,TRBJ2-7,.,TRBV6-5
CASSLGGQGPDSPLHF,TGTGCCAGCAGCTTGGGGGGACAGGGACCCGATTCACCCCTCCACTTT,TRBD1,TRBJ1-6,.,TRBV11-2
CASSFPTGQGAHEQYF,TGTGCCAGCAGTTTTCCGACGGGACAGGGTGCCCACGAGCAGTACTTC,TRBD1,TRBJ2-7,.,TRBV28
CASRPTGGEEQYF,TGTGCCAGTAGACCGACAGGGGGAGAGGAGCAGTACTTC,TRBD1,TRBJ2-7,once,TRBV19
CASSRSRASSGANVLTF,TGTGCCAGCAGTCGCAGCAGGGCCAGCTCTGGGGCCAACGTCCTGACTTTC,.,TRBJ2-6,once,TRBV6-6
CARAGQQFNQPQHF,TGTGCCAGGGCGGGACAGCAATTCAATCAGCCCCAGCATTTT,TRBD1,TRBJ1-5,few,TRBV6-7
CASSSLDTDTQYF,TGCGCCAGCAGCTCCCTAGACACAGATACGCAGTATTTT,.,TRBJ2-3,.,TRBV5-1
CASGLGTGGGTEAFF,TGTGCTAGTGGTTTGGGGACAGGGGGCGGAACTGAAGCTTTCTTT,TRBD1,TRBJ1-1,once,TRBV12-5